This TCR beta chain appears in the sequencing data of a study of blood T cell repertoires in COVID-19. Study as a whole: Specimens from acute and convalescent COVID-19 originated in the United States, Italy and Spain. PBMCs, B-cell-depleted T cells, or T cells were the source of the cDNA or gDNA that made up the material.

In the original analysis: The assay estimated nucleated cells by amplifying reference gene primers. The data were produced by immunoSEQ multiplex PCR, yet TCRdb's version contains in-frame clones alone and is incomplete. D and trimming were read from the DNA, whereas the V and J calls and clone size are those reported in that table. The sample shows about 120,000 clones, about nine tenths of them seen only once. The V gene's germline CDR1 is LGHDT and CDR2 YNNKEL (reference sequence). V lost 4 bases, J lost 5 bases, and 21 bases lay in between. The length of the CDR3 is 16 residues. Sequences were obtained from peripheral blood. The chain links TRBV3-1 (or the pseudogene TRBV3-2) to TRBJ2-7; D ambiguous. The source of this sequence is a man in his sixties with COVID-19, enrolled during active disease. DNA for the CDR3: TGTGCCAGCAGCCCAACCCCCGGGTCTGATCGGGACGAGCAGTACTTC. Translating it yields CASSPTPGSDRDEQYF.